Listed below are T cell receptor beta chains from one sample, sequenced in a study of blood T cell repertoires in COVID-19. Here immunoSEQ multiplex PCR was the method, and the copy in TCRdb shows in-frame clones only, minus some. The table shows 250,000 or so clones, with 70% to 90% occurring only once. What was sequenced was peripheral blood. The source of these receptors is a young man with COVID-19, enrolled during active disease. Both conserved end residues are part of each CDR3. A D gene is named only where the DNA matches it firmly.

v_call d_call cdr3_aa
TRBV28 TRBD2 CASSSGRVNEQFF
TRBV24-1 NA CATSMGSAYEQYF
TRBV9 TRBD2 CASSVGASGNTGELFF
TRBV7-9 TRBD1 CASSGDRVSQGQFF
TRBV6-5 NA CATAFLGTYEQYF
TRBV18 TRBD1 CASSPLGQGGREQFF
TRBV6-2/TRBV6-3 NA CASSPGLRQPQHF
TRBV6-5 NA CASSYSWAGDLYEQYF
TRBV28 TRBD2 CASSLSRLAGINEQFF
TRBV5-1 TRBD2 CASRLLAGALEQYF
TRBV29-1 TRBD1 CSVEPGQNQPQHF
TRBV7-8 TRBD1 CASSTDRVGGYTF
TRBV19 TRBD2 CASSIKLALSDNEQFF
TRBV20-1 NA CSAGRNYGYTF
TRBV14 TRBD2 CASSEVTSGSYNEQFF
TRBV5-4 TRBD2 CASSFWAGGYEQYF
TRBV7-2 TRBD2 CASSLRGTGTSGRSGQFF
TRBV11-3 NA CASSLVFGQGWNEQFF
TRBV5-1 NA CASSLGDMSGNTIYF
TRBV6-5 NA CASSYSGSGDQPQHF